The rows below give T cell receptor beta chains drawn from one sample of a study of cytomegalovirus exposure and HLA in healthy donors. The assay was immunoSEQ multiplex PCR, and TCRdb's table has in-frame clones only and misses some. The sample shows around 98,000 clones, 60% to 75% of them seen only once. Input material: PBMCs. Every receptor here comes from a female donor in good health and CMV-seronegative. The CDR3 runs from the conserved cysteine through the conserved F or W. D genes are given only for firm matches. Size is omitted from some rows. Given values are once, few, many or a class for expanded clones.

TRBJ2-3,once,TRBD2,TRBV5-1,TGCGCCAGCGGACTAGTAACTAGCACAGATACGCAGTATTTT,CASGLVTSTDTQYF
TRBJ2-1,NA,TRBD1,TRBV2,TGTGCCAGCAGTCCTACCCGTCCCGGGACAGGGGTCCTCAATGAGCAGTTCTTC,CASSPTRPGTGVLNEQFF
TRBJ1-3,NA,NA,TRBV6-1,TGTGCCAGCAGTGATGTCGTGGGCCGTAGAAACACCATATATTTT,CASSDVVGRRNTIYF
TRBJ1-4,NA,NA,TRBV5-8,TGTGCCAGCAGCTTGGCGGCGGCTGCGGGTGAAAAACTGTTTTTT,CASSLAAAAGEKLFF
TRBJ2-3,NA,TRBD2,TRBV5-1,TGCGCCAGCTTTCCCCTGGGACTAGCTGGCGCAGATACGCAGTATTTT,CASFPLGLAGADTQYF
TRBJ1-1,NA,TRBD1,TRBV10-2,TGCGCCAGCAGTGAACATAGGACAGGGGACACTGAAGCTTTCTTT,CASSEHRTGDTEAFF
TRBJ1-2,NA,TRBD1,TRBV29-1,TGCAGCGTTCGGACAGGGGATAGCTATGGCTACACCTTC,CSVRTGDSYGYTF
TRBJ2-1,NA,TRBD2,TRBV5-1,TGCGCCAGCAGCTTGAGCGGGGGCAGCTCCTACAATGAGCAGTTCTTC,CASSLSGGSSYNEQFF
TRBJ1-2,NA,TRBD1,TRBV6-1,TGTGCCAGCAGGGGACAGAACTATGGCTACACCTTC,CASRGQNYGYTF
TRBJ1-2,NA,NA,TRBV27,TGTGCCAGCAGTGACGTGGGCGGGAGGGGCTACACCTTC,CASSDVGGRGYTF
TRBJ2-5,NA,TRBD2,TRBV5-6,TGTGCCAGCAGCTTGGGGGAGGGGTACCAAGAGACCCAGTACTTC,CASSLGEGYQETQYF
TRBJ2-6,NA,NA,TRBV7-6,TGTGCCAGCAGCCTGACATCCTCTGGGGCCAACGTCCTGACTTTC,CASSLTSSGANVLTF
TRBJ2-3,NA,TRBD2,TRBV10-2,TGCGCCAGCAGTGTGGGTCTAGCGGCTAGCACAGATACGCAGTATTTT,CASSVGLAASTDTQYF
TRBJ1-2,few,NA,TRBV6-5,TGTGCCAGCAGTCCGGCCCCGGGTATCCGCTATGGCTACACCTTC,CASSPAPGIRYGYTF